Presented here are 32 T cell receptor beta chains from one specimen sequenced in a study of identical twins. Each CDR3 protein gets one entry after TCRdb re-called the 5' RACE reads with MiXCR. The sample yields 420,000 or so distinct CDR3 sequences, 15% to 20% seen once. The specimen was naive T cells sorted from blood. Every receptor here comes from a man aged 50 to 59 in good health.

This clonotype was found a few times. The DNA of the CDR3 is TGTGCCAGCAGGGTAGCGGGTAAAAGTGCCGAGCAGTACTTC. It is translated as CASRVAGKSAEQYF. The V gene is TRBV12-3 or TRBV12-4, the J gene TRBJ2-7, with 7 nucleotides matching TRBD2. The CDR3 covers 14 residues. V dropped 6 bases and J dropped 6; count of bases not matched to a gene: 11.

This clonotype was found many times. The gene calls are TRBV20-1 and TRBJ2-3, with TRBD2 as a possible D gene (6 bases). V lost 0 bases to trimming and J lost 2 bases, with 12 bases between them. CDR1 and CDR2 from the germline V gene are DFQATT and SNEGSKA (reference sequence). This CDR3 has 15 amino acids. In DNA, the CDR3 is TGCAGTGCTAGAGATTGGCGGGGCTTCACAGATACGCAGTATTTT. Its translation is CSARDWRGFTDTQYF.

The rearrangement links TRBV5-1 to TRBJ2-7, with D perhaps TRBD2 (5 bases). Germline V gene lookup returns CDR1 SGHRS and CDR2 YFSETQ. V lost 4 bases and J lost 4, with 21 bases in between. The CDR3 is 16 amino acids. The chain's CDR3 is CASSTTGWSRGYEQYF. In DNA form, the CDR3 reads TGCGCCAGCAGCACCACGGGGTGGTCTAGAGGATACGAGCAGTACTTC.

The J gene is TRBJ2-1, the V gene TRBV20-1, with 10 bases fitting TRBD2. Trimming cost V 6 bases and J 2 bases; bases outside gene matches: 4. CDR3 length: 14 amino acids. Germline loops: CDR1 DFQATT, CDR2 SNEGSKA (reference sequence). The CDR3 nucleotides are TGCAGTGCCCTTAGCGGGAGGCCCTACAATGAGCAGTTCTTC. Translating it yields CSALSGRPYNEQFF.

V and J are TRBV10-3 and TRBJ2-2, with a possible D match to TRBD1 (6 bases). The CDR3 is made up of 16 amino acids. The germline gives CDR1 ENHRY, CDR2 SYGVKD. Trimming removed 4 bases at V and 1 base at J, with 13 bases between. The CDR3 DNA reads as TGTGCCATCAGTGTAATGGCAGGGGTGAACACCGGGGAGCTGTTTTTT. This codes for CAISVMAGVNTGELFF.

CDR3: CASAWGGGDTQYF. CDR3 DNA sequence: TGTGCCAGCGCCTGGGGGGGCGGAGATACGCAGTATTTT. The J gene is TRBJ2-3, the V gene TRBV7-2; D possibly corresponds to TRBD2 (7 bases). The CDR3 has 13 residues. Trimming pared 8 bases from V and 5 bases from J, leaving 14 bases between. Germline CDR1 is SGHTA and CDR2 is FQGNSA.

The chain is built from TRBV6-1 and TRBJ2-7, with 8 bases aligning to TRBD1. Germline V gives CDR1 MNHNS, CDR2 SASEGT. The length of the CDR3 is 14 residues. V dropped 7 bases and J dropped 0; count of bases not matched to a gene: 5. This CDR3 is CASTRQGSSYEQYF. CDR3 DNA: TGTGCCAGCACCCGACAGGGGAGCTCCTACGAGCAGTACTTC.

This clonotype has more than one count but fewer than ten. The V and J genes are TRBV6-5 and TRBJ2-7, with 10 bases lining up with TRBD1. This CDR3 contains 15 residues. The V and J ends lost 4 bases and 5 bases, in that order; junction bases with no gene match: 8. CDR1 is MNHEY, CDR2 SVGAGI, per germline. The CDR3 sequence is CASSFPGTGADEQYF. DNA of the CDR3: TGTGCCAGCAGTTTCCCGGGGACAGGGGCGGACGAGCAGTACTTC.

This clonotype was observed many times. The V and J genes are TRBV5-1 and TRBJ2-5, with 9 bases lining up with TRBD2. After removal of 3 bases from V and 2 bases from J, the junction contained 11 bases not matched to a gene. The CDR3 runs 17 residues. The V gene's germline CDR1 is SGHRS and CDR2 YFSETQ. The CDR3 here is CASSYGAGGSSQETQYF. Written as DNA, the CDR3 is TGCGCCAGCAGCTATGGAGCGGGGGGCAGTTCTCAAGAGACCCAGTACTTC.

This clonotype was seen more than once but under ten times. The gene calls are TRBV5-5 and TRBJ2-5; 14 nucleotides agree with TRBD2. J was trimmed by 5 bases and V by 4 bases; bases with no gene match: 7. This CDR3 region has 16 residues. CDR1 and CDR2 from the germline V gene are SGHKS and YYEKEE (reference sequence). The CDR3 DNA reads TGTGCCAGCAGCCCCGGGACTAGCGGGGGAGTGGAGACCCAGTACTTC. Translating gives CASSPGTSGGVETQYF.

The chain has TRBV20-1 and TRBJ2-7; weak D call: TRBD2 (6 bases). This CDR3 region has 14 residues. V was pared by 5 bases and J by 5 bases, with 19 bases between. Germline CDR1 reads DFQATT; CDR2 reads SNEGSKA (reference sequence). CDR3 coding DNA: TGCAGTGCTGTGGGGACTCTTAACCGGCACGAGCAGTACTTC. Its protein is CSAVGTLNRHEQYF.

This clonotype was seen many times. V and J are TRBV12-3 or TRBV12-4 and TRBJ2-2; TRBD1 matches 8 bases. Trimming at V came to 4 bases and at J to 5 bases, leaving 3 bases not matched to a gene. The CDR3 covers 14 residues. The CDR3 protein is CASSSRGRTGELFF. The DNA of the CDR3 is TGTGCCAGCAGTTCCAGGGGGCGGACCGGGGAGCTGTTTTTT.

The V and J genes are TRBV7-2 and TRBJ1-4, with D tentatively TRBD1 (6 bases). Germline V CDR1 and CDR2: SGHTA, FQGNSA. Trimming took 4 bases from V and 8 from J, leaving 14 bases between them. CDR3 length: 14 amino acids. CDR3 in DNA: TGTGCCAGCAGCTCACAGGGTGGGCGGGAAAAACTGTTTTTT. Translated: CASSSQGGREKLFF.

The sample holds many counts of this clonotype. The CDR3 sequence: CASSLEIGLGGTDTQYF. In DNA, the CDR3 is TGCGCCAGCAGCTTGGAAATAGGACTAGGAGGCACAGATACGCAGTATTTT. The rearrangement links TRBV5-1 to TRBJ2-3; TRBD2 matches 7 bases. Germline CDR1 SGHRS, CDR2 YFSETQ. The length of the CDR3 is 17 residues. After removal of 0 bases from V and 1 base from J, the junction contained 8 bases not matched to a gene. Looking up the rest from reference TRBV5-1 and TRBJ2-3 gives the full variable domain: KAGVTQTPRYLIKTRGQQVTLSCSPISGHRSVSWYQQTPGQGLQFLFEYFSETQRNKGNFPGRFSGRQFSNSRSEMNVSTLELGDSALYLCASSLEIGLGGTDTQYFGPGTRLTVL.

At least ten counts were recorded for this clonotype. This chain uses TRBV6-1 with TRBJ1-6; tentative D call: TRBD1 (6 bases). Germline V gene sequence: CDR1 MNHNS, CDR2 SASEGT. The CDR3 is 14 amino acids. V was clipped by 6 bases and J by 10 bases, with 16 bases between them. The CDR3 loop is CASSPQGLGSPLHF. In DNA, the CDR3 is TGTGCCAGCAGCCCACAGGGTCTAGGCTCACCCCTCCACTTT.

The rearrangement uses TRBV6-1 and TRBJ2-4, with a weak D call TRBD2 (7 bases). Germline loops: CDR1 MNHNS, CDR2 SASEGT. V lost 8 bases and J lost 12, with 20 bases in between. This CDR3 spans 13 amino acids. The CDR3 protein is CASLEGSRGGQYF. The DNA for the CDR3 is TGTGCCAGCCTCGAAGGGAGTAGGGGGGGTCAGTACTTC.

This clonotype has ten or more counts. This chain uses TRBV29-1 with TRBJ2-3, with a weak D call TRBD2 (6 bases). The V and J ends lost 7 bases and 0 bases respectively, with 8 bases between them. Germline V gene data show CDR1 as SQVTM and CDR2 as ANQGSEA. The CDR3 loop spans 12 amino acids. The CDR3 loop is CSGGTSTDTQYF. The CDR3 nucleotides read TGCAGCGGGGGGACTAGCACAGATACGCAGTATTTT.

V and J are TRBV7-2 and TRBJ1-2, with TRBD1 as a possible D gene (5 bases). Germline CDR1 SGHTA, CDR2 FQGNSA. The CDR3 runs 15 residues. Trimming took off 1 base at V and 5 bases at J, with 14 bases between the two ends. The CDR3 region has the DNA TGTGCCAGCAGCTTAGGCCCGGGACCTTCATATGGCTACACCTTC. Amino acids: CASSLGPGPSYGYTF.

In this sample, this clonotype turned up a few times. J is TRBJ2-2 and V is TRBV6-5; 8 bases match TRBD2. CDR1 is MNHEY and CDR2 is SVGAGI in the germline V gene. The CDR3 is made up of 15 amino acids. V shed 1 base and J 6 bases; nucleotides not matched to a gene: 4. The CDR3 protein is CASSYFGRAAGELFF. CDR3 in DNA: TGTGCCAGCAGTTACTTCGGGAGGGCCGCCGGGGAGCTGTTTTTT.

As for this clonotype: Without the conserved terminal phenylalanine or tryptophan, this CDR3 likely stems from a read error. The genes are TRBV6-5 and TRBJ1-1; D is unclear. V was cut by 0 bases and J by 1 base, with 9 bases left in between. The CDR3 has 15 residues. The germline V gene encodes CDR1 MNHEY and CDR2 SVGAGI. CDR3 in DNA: TGTGCCAGCAGTTACTCGGGCCTACGGAACACTGAAGCTTTCCTT. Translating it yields CASSYSGLRNTEAFL.

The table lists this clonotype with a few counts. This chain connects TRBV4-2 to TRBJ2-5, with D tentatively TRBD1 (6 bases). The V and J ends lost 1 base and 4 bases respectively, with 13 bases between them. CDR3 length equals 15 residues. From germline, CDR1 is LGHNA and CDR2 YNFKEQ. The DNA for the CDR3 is TGTGCCAGCAGCCAAGGGGGTGGGGGCGCAGAGACCCAGTACTTC. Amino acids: CASSQGGGGAETQYF.

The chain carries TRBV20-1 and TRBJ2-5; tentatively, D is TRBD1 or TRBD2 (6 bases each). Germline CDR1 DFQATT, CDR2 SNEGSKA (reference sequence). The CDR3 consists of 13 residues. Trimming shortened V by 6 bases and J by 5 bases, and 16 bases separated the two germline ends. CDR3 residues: CSAASTGRETQYF. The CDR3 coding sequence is TGCAGTGCGGCATCCACAGGGAGGGAGACCCAGTACTTC.

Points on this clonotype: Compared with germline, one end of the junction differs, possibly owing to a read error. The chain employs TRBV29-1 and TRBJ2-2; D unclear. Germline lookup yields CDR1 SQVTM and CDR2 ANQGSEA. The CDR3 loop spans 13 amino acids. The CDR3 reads CNVDPGNTGELFF. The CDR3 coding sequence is TGCAACGTTGATCCGGGGAACACCGGGGAGCTGTTTTTT.

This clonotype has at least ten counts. CDR3 sequence reads: CASSPSERTSGATDTQYF. CDR3 coding DNA: TGTGCCAGCAGCCCCTCAGAGAGGACTAGCGGGGCCACAGATACGCAGTATTTT. The chain combines TRBV11-1 with TRBJ2-3, with TRBD2 identical over 12 bases. Trimming at V came to 5 bases and at J to 2 bases, leaving 11 bases not matched to a gene. CDR1 and CDR2 (germline): SGHAT, FQDESV (reference sequence). CDR3 length: 18 residues.

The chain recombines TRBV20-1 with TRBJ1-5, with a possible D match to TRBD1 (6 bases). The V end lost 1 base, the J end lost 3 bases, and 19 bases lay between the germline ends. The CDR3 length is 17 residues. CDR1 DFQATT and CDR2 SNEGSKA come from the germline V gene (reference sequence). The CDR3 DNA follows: TGCAGTGCTAGAGCCCATCCCACCGGGGGCTTCAATCAGCCCCAGCATTTT. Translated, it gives CSARAHPTGGFNQPQHF.

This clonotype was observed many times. The CDR3 coding sequence is TGCAGCACAACTAGCGGGAGAGCTCTCAATGAGCAGTTCTTC. This codes for CSTTSGRALNEQFF. The rearrangement uses TRBV29-1 and TRBJ2-1, with 11 bases aligning to TRBD2. Germline assignment: CDR1 SQVTM and CDR2 ANQGSEA. J was trimmed by 6 bases and V by 8 bases; bases with no gene match: 9. The CDR3 covers 14 residues.

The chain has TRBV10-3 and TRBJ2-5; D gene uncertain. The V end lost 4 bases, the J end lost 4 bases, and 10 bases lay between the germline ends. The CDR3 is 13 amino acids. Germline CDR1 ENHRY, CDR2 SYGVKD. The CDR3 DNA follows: TGTGCCATCAGTGCCCCCTCGGGAGAGACCCAGTACTTC. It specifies CAISAPSGETQYF.

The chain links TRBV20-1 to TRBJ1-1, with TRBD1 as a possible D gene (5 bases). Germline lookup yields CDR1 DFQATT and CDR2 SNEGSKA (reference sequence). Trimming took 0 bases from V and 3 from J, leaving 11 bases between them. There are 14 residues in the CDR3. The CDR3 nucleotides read TGCAGTGCTAGAGAGATACAGGAGTACACTGAAGCTTTCTTT. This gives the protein CSAREIQEYTEAFF.

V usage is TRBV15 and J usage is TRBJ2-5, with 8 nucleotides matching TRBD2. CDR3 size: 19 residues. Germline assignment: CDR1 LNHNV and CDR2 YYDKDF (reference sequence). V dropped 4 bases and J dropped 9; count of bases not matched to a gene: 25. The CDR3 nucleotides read TGTGCCACCAGCACAGACGTCGCAGGGCTAGCGGGCCGTTCGGAGGCCCAGTACTTC. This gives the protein CATSTDVAGLAGRSEAQYF.

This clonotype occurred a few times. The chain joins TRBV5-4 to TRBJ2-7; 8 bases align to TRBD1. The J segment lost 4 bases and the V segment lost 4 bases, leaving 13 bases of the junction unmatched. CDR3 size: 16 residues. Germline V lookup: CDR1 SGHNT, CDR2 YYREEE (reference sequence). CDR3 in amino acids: CASSPPRSQGAYEQYF. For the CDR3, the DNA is TGTGCCAGCAGCCCTCCCCGATCGCAGGGGGCATACGAGCAGTACTTC.

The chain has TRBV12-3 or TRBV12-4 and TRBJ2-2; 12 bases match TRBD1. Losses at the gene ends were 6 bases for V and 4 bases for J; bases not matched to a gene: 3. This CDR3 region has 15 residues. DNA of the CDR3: TGTGCCAGCAGGCGGGACAGGGGGCGCACCGGGGAGCTGTTTTTT. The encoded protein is CASRRDRGRTGELFF.

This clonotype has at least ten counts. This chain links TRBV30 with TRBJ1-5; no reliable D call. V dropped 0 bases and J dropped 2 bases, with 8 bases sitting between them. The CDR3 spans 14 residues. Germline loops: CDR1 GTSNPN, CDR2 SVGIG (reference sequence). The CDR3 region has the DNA TGTGCCTGGAGTGTAGGCAGACGCAATCAGCCCCAGCATTTT. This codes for CAWSVGRRNQPQHF.